This T cell receptor beta chain was profiled in a study of blood T cell repertoires in COVID-19. Study background: Specimens from acute and convalescent COVID-19 originated in the United States, Italy and Spain.

Remarks on this clone: No DNA is shown, since the ends of the CDR3 on it are uncertain; the CDR3 is the one TCRdb lists.

The length of the CDR3 is 13 amino acids, counting both ends. In germline, CDR1 is SEHNR, CDR2 FQNEAQ (reference sequence). Ages ranged from about 18 to 89 years, with residence in some 25 US areas. Categorization into cohorts depended on clinical history that participants reported. TCRdb's copy holds only in-frame clones and misses some; the assay was immunoSEQ multiplex PCR. The sample includes about 190,000 clones, around 82% of them seen just once. The chain recombines TRBV7-9 with TRBJ1-1; the table's TRBD1 call for D was not verified on the DNA. Sequencing input: PBMCs or T cells enriched from blood (not recorded which). The source is a woman aged 45-65 years with acute COVID-19. The CDR3 loop is CASRSVGQGARGW.